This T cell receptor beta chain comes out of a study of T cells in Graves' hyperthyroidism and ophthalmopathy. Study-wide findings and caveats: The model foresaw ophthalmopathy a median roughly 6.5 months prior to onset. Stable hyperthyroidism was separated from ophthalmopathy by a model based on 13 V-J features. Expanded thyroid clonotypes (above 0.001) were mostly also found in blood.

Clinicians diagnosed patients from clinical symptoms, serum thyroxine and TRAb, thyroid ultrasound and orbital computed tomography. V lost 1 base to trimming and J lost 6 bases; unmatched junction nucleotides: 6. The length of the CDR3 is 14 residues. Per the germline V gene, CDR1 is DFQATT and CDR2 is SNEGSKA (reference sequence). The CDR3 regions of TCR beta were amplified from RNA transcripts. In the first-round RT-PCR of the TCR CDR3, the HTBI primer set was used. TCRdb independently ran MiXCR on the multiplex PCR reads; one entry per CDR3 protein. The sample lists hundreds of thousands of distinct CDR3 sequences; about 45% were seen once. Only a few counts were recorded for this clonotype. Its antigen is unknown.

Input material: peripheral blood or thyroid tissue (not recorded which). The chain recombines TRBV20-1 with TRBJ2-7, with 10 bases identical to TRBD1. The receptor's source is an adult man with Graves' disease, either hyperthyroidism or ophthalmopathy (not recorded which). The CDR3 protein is CSARVTTGGLEQYF. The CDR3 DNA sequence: TGCAGTGCTAGAGTTACGACAGGGGGCCTCGAGCAGTACTTC.